The present T cell receptor beta chain was sequenced within a study of T cells in Graves' hyperthyroidism and ophthalmopathy. Across the study: The initial diagnosis was the point when peripheral blood was collected, ahead of any treatment.

The PBMCs studied were ones that came from roughly 9.4 ml fresh peripheral blood. Whole-study findings and limits: Classification by a 13 V-J model distinguished ophthalmopathy from stable hyperthyroidism.

V was clipped by 2 bases and J by 9 bases; unmatched bases: 8. The CDR3 is made up of 15 amino acids. Germline V gives CDR1 SGHTA, CDR2 FQGNSA. This clonotype was picked up many times. What it binds is not known. Amplified regions were TCR beta CDR3 sequences from RNA transcripts. RT-PCR in the first round (using the HTBI primer set) targeted the TCR CDR3. TCRdb independently ran MiXCR on the multiplex PCR reads; one entry per CDR3 protein. This table has about 560,000 distinct CDR3 sequences, about a sixth appearing once. The sequence was obtained from a woman in her late teens or twenties with Graves' hyperthyroidism. Sequenced sample: blood. The gene calls are TRBV7-2 and TRBJ2-3, with TRBD2 matching over 10 bases. The CDR3 DNA follows: TGTGCCAGCAGCTTATTGAGCGGGGGGGCAGGGACGCAGTATTTT. This encodes CASSLLSGGAGTQYF.